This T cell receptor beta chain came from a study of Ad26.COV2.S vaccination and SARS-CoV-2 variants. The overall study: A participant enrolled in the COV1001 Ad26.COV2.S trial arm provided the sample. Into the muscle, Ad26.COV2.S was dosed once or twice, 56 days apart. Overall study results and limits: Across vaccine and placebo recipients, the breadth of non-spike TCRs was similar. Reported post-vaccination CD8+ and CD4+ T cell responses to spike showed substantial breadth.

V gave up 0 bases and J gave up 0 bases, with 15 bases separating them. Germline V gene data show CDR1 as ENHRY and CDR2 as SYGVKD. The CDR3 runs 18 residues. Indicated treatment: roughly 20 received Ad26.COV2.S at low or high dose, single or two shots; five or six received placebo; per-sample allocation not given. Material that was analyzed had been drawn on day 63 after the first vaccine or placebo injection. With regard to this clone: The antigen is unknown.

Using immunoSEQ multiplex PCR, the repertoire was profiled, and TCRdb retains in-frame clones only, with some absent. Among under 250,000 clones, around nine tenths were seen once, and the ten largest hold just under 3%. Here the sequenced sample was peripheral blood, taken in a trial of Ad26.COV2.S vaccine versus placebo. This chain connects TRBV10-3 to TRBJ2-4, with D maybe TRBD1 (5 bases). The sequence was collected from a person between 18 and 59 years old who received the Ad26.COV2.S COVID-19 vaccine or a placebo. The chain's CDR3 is CAISESLGQILAKNIQYF. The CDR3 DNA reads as TGTGCCATCAGTGAGTCGTTGGGGCAAATTCTAGCCAAAAACATTCAGTACTTC.